This T cell receptor beta chain is drawn from a study of Graves' ophthalmopathy and Graves' hyperthyroidism. In germline, CDR1 is SGHVS, CDR2 FQNEAQ. This CDR3 spans 15 amino acids. Where ophthalmopathy was present, donors had moderate-to-severe activity, CAS ≥3, NOSPECS ≥4 and duration under 3 months. A diagnosis was made from clinical symptoms together with serum thyroxine, TRAb, thyroid ultrasound and orbital computed tomography. Fresh peripheral blood, 10 ml, was the PBMC source. For repertoire sequencing, the TCR beta CDR3 regions were amplified from RNA transcripts. The authors performed first-round RT-PCR with HTBI primers and then a second-round multiplex PCR. TCRdb re-called the multiplex PCR reads with MiXCR, one entry per CDR3 protein. This table has 600,000 to 700,000 distinct CDR3 sequences, about 40% appearing once. Concerning this clonotype itself: This may be a read error: a much more frequent sequence differs by one nucleotide.

The V call is TRBV7-8, the J call TRBJ2-7, with D perhaps TRBD1 or TRBD2 (5 bases each). This receptor was taken from an adult man with Graves' ophthalmopathy. Sequenced: peripheral blood. CDR3 DNA sequence: TGTGCCAGCAGCTTACAGGGAGCTATATCGTACGAGCAGTGCTTC. Its translation: CASSLQGAISYEQCF.